This TCR beta chain emerged from a study of blood T cell repertoires in COVID-19. Sequencing used immunoSEQ multiplex PCR; TCRdb keeps in-frame clones, though not all of them. Here the sample spans some 120,000 clones, about four fifths being singletons. V lost 4 bases and J lost 7; bases outside the gene matches: 5. This CDR3 has 13 residues. Germline values: CDR1 SGHRS, CDR2 YFSETQ. The source material was peripheral blood. The TCR originated in a woman aged 50 to 60 with acute or convalescent COVID-19. The V call is TRBV5-1, the J call TRBJ2-7, with 10 nucleotides matching TRBD2. CDR3 sequence: CASSAAGGLEQYF. CDR3 DNA sequence: TGCGCCAGCAGCGCAGCGGGGGGGCTGGAGCAGTACTTC.